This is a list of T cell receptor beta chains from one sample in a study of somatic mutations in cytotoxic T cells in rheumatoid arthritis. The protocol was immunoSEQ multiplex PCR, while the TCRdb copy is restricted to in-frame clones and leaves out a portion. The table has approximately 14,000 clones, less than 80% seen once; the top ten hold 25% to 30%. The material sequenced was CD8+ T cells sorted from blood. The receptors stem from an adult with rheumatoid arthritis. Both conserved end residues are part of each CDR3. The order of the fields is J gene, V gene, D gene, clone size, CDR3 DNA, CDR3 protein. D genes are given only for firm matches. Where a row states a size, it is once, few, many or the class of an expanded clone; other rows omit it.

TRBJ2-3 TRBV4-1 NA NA TGCGCCAGCAGCCCGGCTCCCTTACAACTCACAGATACGCAGTATTTT CASSPAPLQLTDTQYF
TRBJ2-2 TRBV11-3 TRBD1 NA TGTGCCAGCAGCTTAGAGGGACAGACCACCGGGGAGCTGTTTTTT CASSLEGQTTGELFF
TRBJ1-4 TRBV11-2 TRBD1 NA TGTGCCAGCAGCACAAAGGGGGCAGGTTTGATGGGTGAAAAACTGTTTTTT CASSTKGAGLMGEKLFF
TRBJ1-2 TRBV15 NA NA TGTGCCACCAGCAGAGATAAGGGCAGCTATGGCTACACCTTC CATSRDKGSYGYTF
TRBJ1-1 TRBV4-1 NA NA TGCGCCAGCAGCCATCCCGGGACGGTTCTGAACACTGAAGCTTTCTTT CASSHPGTVLNTEAFF
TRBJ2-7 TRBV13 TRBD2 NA TGTGCCAGCAGCTTAAGCGGGGGTCCATTTCCCTACGAGCAGTACTTC CASSLSGGPFPYEQYF
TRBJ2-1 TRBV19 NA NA TGTGCCAGTAGCTCACAGCCTGGACCCTACAATGAGCAGTTCTTC CASSSQPGPYNEQFF
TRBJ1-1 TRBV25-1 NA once TGTGCCAGCACCCAGGGGCGGGCTGAAGCTTTCTTT CASTQGRAEAFF
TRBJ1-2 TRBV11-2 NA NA TGTGCCAGCAGCTTAGAGGTCAACCATGGCTACACCTTC CASSLEVNHGYTF
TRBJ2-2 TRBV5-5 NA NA TGTGCCAGCAGCCTGGGAGGGGGGGCAAACACCGGGGAGCTGTTTTTT CASSLGGGANTGELFF
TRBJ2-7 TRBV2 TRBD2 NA TGTGCCAGCAGTGAGGGGGGGTCCTACGAGCAGTACTTC CASSEGGSYEQYF
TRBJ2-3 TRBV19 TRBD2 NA TGTGCCAGTAGTATCTCCTGGACTAGGGGCTCAGATACGCAGTATTTT CASSISWTRGSDTQYF
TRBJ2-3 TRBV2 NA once TGTGCCAGCAGTTCCGACAGCACCACAGATACGCAGTATTTT CASSSDSTTDTQYF
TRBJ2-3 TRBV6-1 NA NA TGTGCCAGCTCCCGCACAGATACGCAGTATTTT CASSRTDTQYF
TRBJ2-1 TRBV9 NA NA TGTGCCAGCAGCGTAGAGGTTAAAAATGAGCAGTTCTTC CASSVEVKNEQFF
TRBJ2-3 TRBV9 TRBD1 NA TGTGCCAGCAGCATTGGACAGGCCTCTCACTACACAGATACGCAGTATTTT CASSIGQASHYTDTQYF
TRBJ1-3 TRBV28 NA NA TGTGCCAGCAGTTTATTCTCCAGCTCTGGAAACACCATATATTTT CASSLFSSSGNTIYF
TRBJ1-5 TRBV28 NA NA TGTGCCAGCAGTTTAAGAGGGCTTGGTCAGCCCCAGCATTTT CASSLRGLGQPQHF
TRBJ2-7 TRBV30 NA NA TGTGCCTGGAGTCTCTCCTACGAGCAGTACTTC CAWSLSYEQYF
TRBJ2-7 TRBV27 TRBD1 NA TGTGCCAGCACCCAAACCCCCGGGACAGGGATTAACGAGCAGTACTTC CASTQTPGTGINEQYF
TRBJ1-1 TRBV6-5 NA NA TGTGCCAGCAGTTACTCGATCACCCAGAACACTGAAGCTTTCTTT CASSYSITQNTEAFF
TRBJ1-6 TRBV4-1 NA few TGCGCCAGCAGCCAGGAACCTCTACAATCCAATTCACCCCTCCACTTT CASSQEPLQSNSPLHF
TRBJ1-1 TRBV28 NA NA TGTGCCAGCAGTTTAGGGCAGGAATGGAACACTGAAGCTTTCTTT CASSLGQEWNTEAFF
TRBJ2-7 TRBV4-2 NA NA TGTGCCAGCAGCCAAGGACGAAACTACGAGCAGTACTTC CASSQGRNYEQYF
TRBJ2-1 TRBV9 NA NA TGTGCCAGCAGCGTAGATCCAGCTCAGGATGAGCAGTTCTTC CASSVDPAQDEQFF
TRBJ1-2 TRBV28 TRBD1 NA TGTGCCAGCGGGGGCCGGGACAGACGTTATGGCTACACCTTC CASGGRDRRYGYTF
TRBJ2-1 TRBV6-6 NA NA TGTGCCAGCAGTTACTCAGGGGGCGGGATTCGGAATGAGCAGTTCTTC CASSYSGGGIRNEQFF
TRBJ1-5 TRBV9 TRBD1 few TGTGCCAGCAGCGTAGGGGACAGGGGCAATCAGCCCCAGCATTTT CASSVGDRGNQPQHF
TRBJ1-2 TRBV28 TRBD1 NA TGTGCCAGCAACCGACAGGGGGAGGACTATGGCTACACCTTC CASNRQGEDYGYTF
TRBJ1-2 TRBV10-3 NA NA TGTGCCATCAGTGAGGATCCGGGCACCTATGGCTACACCTTC CAISEDPGTYGYTF
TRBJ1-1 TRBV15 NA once TGTGCCACCAGCAGTGGACGGAGGAACACTGAAGCTTTCTTT CATSSGRRNTEAFF
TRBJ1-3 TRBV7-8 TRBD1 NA TGTGCCAGCAGCCCCGACAGGGTTAGAGGAAACACCATATATTTT CASSPDRVRGNTIYF
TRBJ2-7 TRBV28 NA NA TGTGCCAGCAACCCCTCTAGCGACTACAGCTACGAGCAGTACTTC CASNPSSDYSYEQYF
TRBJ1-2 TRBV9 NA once TGTGCCAGCAGCGTAGGGGCAGCTAGATCACCTAACTATGGCTACACCTTC CASSVGAARSPNYGYTF
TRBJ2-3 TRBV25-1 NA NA TGTGCCAGCAGTGGGGGGGGCACAGATACGCAGTATTTT CASSGGGTDTQYF
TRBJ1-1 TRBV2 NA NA TGTGCCAGCAGCCCGGACCCCGGCACTGAAGCTTTCTTT CASSPDPGTEAFF
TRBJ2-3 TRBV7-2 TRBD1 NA TGTGCCAGCAGCCTAACCCCTAGACAGGGGGCTCAAGATACGCAGTATTTT CASSLTPRQGAQDTQYF